Presented here are 12 T cell receptor beta chains from one specimen sequenced in a study of T cells in Graves' hyperthyroidism and ophthalmopathy. The investigators amplified TCR beta CDR3 regions from RNA transcripts. The TCR CDR3 first-round RT-PCR relied on the HTBI primer set. TCRdb passed the multiplex PCR reads through MiXCR, listing each CDR3 protein once. The data hold over 450,000 distinct CDR3 sequences, with approximately 15% observed a single time. Material for sequencing was blood. The receptor set was obtained from a woman aged 18-29 years with Graves' hyperthyroidism.

This clonotype has more than one count but fewer than ten. The V gene is TRBV6-1, the J gene TRBJ1-2, with 10 bases matching TRBD1. J lost 8 bases, V lost 6 bases, and 12 bases had no gene match. In germline, CDR1 is MNHNS, CDR2 SASEGT. The CDR3 runs 15 residues. The CDR3 is CASSLWGGTGEGYTF. The CDR3 DNA reads as TGTGCCAGCAGCCTATGGGGTGGGACAGGGGAGGGCTACACCTTC.

On this clonotype: This sequence may be a read error, since a much larger clone differs from it by one base. The chain joins TRBV10-3 to TRBJ1-1, with a weak D call TRBD1 (6 bases). Germline V gene data show CDR1 as ENHRY and CDR2 as SYGVKD. This CDR3 has 14 amino acids. V shed 2 bases and J shed 4 bases, with 11 bases lying between them. For the CDR3, the DNA is TGTGCCATCAGTGAGACAGGGCCGAGCACTGAAGCTTTCTTT. It codes for CAISETGPSTEAFF.

This clonotype was counted between two and nine times. The chain is built from TRBV4-2 and TRBJ2-1; TRBD2 agrees at 8 bases. This CDR3 is built from 17 residues. The V gene end was trimmed by 4 bases and the J gene end by 7 bases; junction bases not matched to a gene: 15. Germline-derived CDR1 and CDR2 are LGHNA and YNFKEQ. In DNA form, the CDR3 reads TGTGCCAGCAGCCGGGGGGCGGGAGGCTTGTTTGGGAATGAGCAGTTCTTC. Encoded protein: CASSRGAGGLFGNEQFF.

This clonotype was picked up many times. The chain carries TRBV7-8 and TRBJ1-4; 10 bases fit TRBD1. Germline V gene lookup returns CDR1 SGHVS and CDR2 FQNEAQ. There are 15 residues in the CDR3. V shed 5 bases and J 6 bases; nucleotides not matched to a gene: 6. In nucleotides, the CDR3 is TGTGCCAGCAGCATGAGCGGGACAGGGGATGAAAAACTGTTTTTT. Translating it yields CASSMSGTGDEKLFF.

This clonotype was seen repeatedly, ten times or more. The chain recombines TRBV28 with TRBJ2-3; a possible D gene is TRBD1 (5 bases). This CDR3 has 16 residues. CDR1 and CDR2 (germline): MDHEN, SYDVKM. Trimming stripped 8 bases from V and 1 base from J, with 19 bases between. CDR3: CASYGRDNLRTDTQYF. CDR3 nucleotide sequence: TGTGCCAGCTATGGCAGGGATAACCTCCGCACAGATACGCAGTATTTT.

In its sample, this clonotype was seen many times. CDR3 sequence reads: CSARTAGHSGYTF. CDR3 DNA sequence: TGCAGTGCTAGAACGGCAGGCCACAGTGGCTACACCTTC. The V and J genes are TRBV20-1 and TRBJ1-2; no clear D. This CDR3 has 13 residues. With 2 bases removed from V and 7 bases from J, the gap between germline ends came to 14 bases. Looked up from germline, CDR1 is DFQATT and CDR2 is SNEGSKA (reference sequence).

Ten or more counts support this clonotype. V and J are TRBV5-1 and TRBJ2-7; maybe TRBD2 (6 bases). The germline CDR1 and CDR2 sequences are SGHRS and YFSETQ. The ends were cut back, 2 bases at V and 7 bases at J, with 13 bases in the middle. The CDR3 covers 13 residues. The CDR3 loop is CASSFAGREEQYF. The CDR3 DNA is TGCGCCAGCAGCTTCGCGGGAAGGGAGGAGCAGTACTTC.

This clonotype has at least ten counts. This chain connects TRBV20-1 to TRBJ2-1; 10 nucleotides agree with TRBD2. The CDR3 has 16 residues. The germline gives CDR1 DFQATT, CDR2 SNEGSKA (reference sequence). J lost 6 bases, V lost 0 bases, and 8 bases had no gene match. CDR3 sequence (DNA): TGCAGTGCTAGAGACCCTAGCGGGAGCAATGGCAATGAGCAGTTCTTC. It encodes CSARDPSGSNGNEQFF.

Many counts were recorded for this clonotype. V gene TRBV14 combines with J gene TRBJ2-1; 9 nucleotides align to TRBD2. Losses at the gene ends were 1 base for V and 7 bases for J; bases not matched to a gene: 5. Germline lookup yields CDR1 SGHDN and CDR2 FVKESK. CDR3 length: 15 amino acids. The CDR3 spells CASSQAAGGKNEQFF. DNA of the CDR3: TGTGCCAGCAGCCAAGCGGCGGGAGGGAAGAATGAGCAGTTCTTC.

This clonotype was seen more than once but under ten times. The chain uses TRBV7-6 and TRBJ1-1; D is perhaps TRBD1 (5 bases). Trimming removed 8 bases from V and 4 bases from J, with 20 bases in between. CDR3 size: 15 residues. The germline gives CDR1 SGHVS, CDR2 FNYEAQ. CDR3 sequence (DNA): TGTGCCAGCGCGGGCGGGGGAGATGTCGGCACTGAAGCTTTCTTT. It is translated as CASAGGGDVGTEAFF.

This clonotype was seen a handful of times. The chain employs TRBV9 and TRBJ2-2; D gene uncertain. With 6 bases removed from V and 0 bases from J, the gap between germline ends came to 12 bases. In germline, CDR1 is SGDLS, CDR2 YYNGEE. The CDR3 has 15 residues. The DNA for the CDR3 is TGTGCCAGCAAGGCGACCGGCGCGAACACCGGGGAGCTGTTTTTT. It codes for CASKATGANTGELFF.

The chain combines TRBV11-3 with TRBJ2-7; 9 bases are shared with TRBD1. The CDR3 has 16 amino acids. V was clipped by 1 base and J by 0 bases; unmatched bases: 4. Per germline, CDR1 SGHNT and CDR2 YENEEA. CDR3 sequence (DNA): TGTGCCAGCAGCTTAGGGGGGACAGGGAGCTCCTACGAGCAGTACTTC. It codes for CASSLGGTGSSYEQYF. The full variable domain, in which reference TRBV11-3 and TRBJ2-7 provide the parts outside the CDR3, is EAGVVQSPRYKIIEKKQPVAFWCNPISGHNTLYWYLQNLGQGPELLIRYENEEAVDDSQLPKDRFSAERLKGVDSTLKIQPAELGDSAVYLCASSLGGTGSSYEQYFGPGTRLTVT.